Listed below are T cell receptor beta chains from one sample, sequenced in a study of shared clonotypes between healthy human individuals. The protocol was immunoSEQ multiplex PCR, while the TCRdb copy is restricted to in-frame clones and leaves out a portion. The sample lists some 2,000,000 clones, 90% to 96% occurring once. Sequenced sample: naive CD4+ T cells sorted from blood. These receptors were collected from a man between 18 and 29 years old in good health. Each CDR3 is given with its conserved first and last residue. Each record gives: D gene, clone size, CDR3 length, V gene, J gene, CDR3 protein, CDR3 DNA. D genes are given only for firm matches. Size is stated for part of the rows, as once, few or many counts, or as a class when the clone is expanded.

D: NA; size: NA; length: 16; V: TRBV6-4; J: TRBJ2-3; CDR3: CASSESSLGPTDTQYF; DNA: TGTGCCAGCAGTGAAAGTTCGCTAGGACCCACAGATACGCAGTATTTT
D: NA; size: NA; length: 15; V: TRBV18; J: TRBJ1-5; CDR3: CASSPAVGGNQPQHF; DNA: TGTGCCAGCTCACCAGCAGTAGGGGGCAATCAGCCCCAGCATTTT
D: NA; size: few; length: 13; V: TRBV2; J: TRBJ1-6; CDR3: CASRGQGDSPLHF; DNA: TGTGCCAGCAGGGGCCAAGGGGATTCACCCCTCCACTTT
D: NA; size: once; length: 13; V: TRBV5-1; J: TRBJ2-1; CDR3: CASSLLVGNEQFF; DNA: TGCGCCAGCAGCTTACTAGTAGGCAATGAGCAGTTCTTC
D: TRBD1; size: NA; length: 15; V: TRBV2; J: TRBJ1-4; CDR3: CASSEGTGINEKLFF; DNA: TGTGCCAGCAGTGAAGGGACAGGCATTAATGAAAAACTGTTTTTT
D: NA; size: NA; length: 13; V: TRBV10-3; J: TRBJ1-1; CDR3: CAIKWGENTEAFF; DNA: TGTGCCATCAAATGGGGAGAGAACACTGAAGCTTTCTTT
D: NA; size: NA; length: 12; V: TRBV28; J: TRBJ2-1; CDR3: CASSLGGNEQFF; DNA: TGTGCCAGCAGTTTGGGGGGTAATGAGCAGTTCTTC
D: NA; size: NA; length: 13; V: TRBV7-9; J: TRBJ2-5; CDR3: CASSLRPSETQYF; DNA: TGTGCCAGCAGCTTAAGGCCTAGTGAGACCCAGTACTTC
D: NA; size: few; length: 12; V: TRBV7-9; J: TRBJ1-6; CDR3: CASSFADSPLHF; DNA: TGTGCCAGCAGCTTCGCGGATTCACCCCTCCACTTT
D: NA; size: few; length: 16; V: TRBV12-5; J: TRBJ1-6; CDR3: CASGLVGSSYNSPLHF; DNA: TGTGCTAGTGGTTTGGTCGGGAGCTCCTATAATTCACCCCTCCACTTT
D: NA; size: NA; length: 16; V: TRBV5-4; J: TRBJ1-6; CDR3: CASSPSDSPSNSPLHF; DNA: TGTGCCAGCAGCCCTTCGGACAGTCCATCTAATTCACCCCTCCACTTT
D: NA; size: NA; length: 12; V: TRBV29-1; J: TRBJ2-1; CDR3: CSVEQGVPREFF; DNA: TGCAGCGTTGAGCAGGGAGTTCCCCGGGAGTTCTTC
D: NA; size: NA; length: 15; V: TRBV7-2; J: TRBJ1-2; CDR3: CASSLAWGQNYGYTF; DNA: TGTGCCAGCAGCTTAGCGTGGGGGCAGAACTATGGCTACACCTTC
D: NA; size: once; length: 17; V: TRBV5-6; J: TRBJ1-6; CDR3: CASSLAWGDRYNSPLHF; DNA: TGTGCCAGCAGCTTGGCCTGGGGTGACAGATATAATTCACCCCTCCACTTT
D: TRBD2; size: NA; length: 16; V: TRBV19; J: TRBJ2-1; CDR3: CASSDTGLAGVNEQFF; DNA: TGTGCCAGTAGTGACACGGGACTAGCGGGCGTGAATGAGCAGTTCTTC
D: NA; size: NA; length: 16; V: TRBV10-2; J: TRBJ1-6; CDR3: CASSDGQQGRTSPLHF; DNA: TGCGCCAGCAGTGACGGGCAGCAGGGTAGGACCTCACCCCTCCACTTT
D: NA; size: NA; length: 14; V: TRBV6-5; J: TRBJ1-4; CDR3: CASSYAGVNEKLFF; DNA: TGTGCCAGCAGTTACGCGGGGGTCAATGAAAAACTGTTTTTT
D: NA; size: few; length: 13; V: TRBV28; J: TRBJ1-6; CDR3: CATVGQRNSPLHF; DNA: TGTGCCACTGTAGGGCAAAGAAATTCACCCCTCCACTTT
D: NA; size: NA; length: 13; V: TRBV5-1; J: TRBJ1-1; CDR3: CASSLVTNTEAFF; DNA: TGCGCCAGCAGCTTGGTGACGAACACTGAAGCTTTCTTT
D: NA; size: NA; length: 12; V: TRBV29-1; J: TRBJ2-5; CDR3: CSVEIVRETQYF; DNA: TGCAGCGTTGAAATCGTACGGGAGACCCAGTACTTC
D: TRBD1; size: NA; length: 14; V: TRBV5-6; J: TRBJ2-7; CDR3: CASSTGTGGGEQYF; DNA: TGTGCCAGCAGCACCGGGACAGGGGGAGGCGAGCAGTACTTC
D: NA; size: NA; length: 12; V: TRBV2; J: TRBJ1-5; CDR3: CASSRGNQPQHF; DNA: TGTGCCAGCAGTCGAGGAAATCAGCCCCAGCATTTT
D: TRBD2; size: NA; length: 14; V: TRBV6-6; J: TRBJ2-7; CDR3: CASGLAGPSYEQYF; DNA: TGTGCCAGCGGACTAGCGGGACCCTCCTACGAGCAGTACTTC
D: TRBD2; size: NA; length: 15; V: TRBV7-2; J: TRBJ2-3; CDR3: CASSLVASGGDTQYF; DNA: TGTGCCAGCAGCTTAGTCGCTAGCGGGGGAGATACGCAGTATTTT
D: NA; size: NA; length: 16; V: TRBV7-2; J: TRBJ1-2; CDR3: CASSLVPDGANYGYTF; DNA: TGTGCCAGCAGCTTAGTCCCCGACGGAGCTAACTATGGCTACACCTTC
D: NA; size: NA; length: 13; V: TRBV18; J: TRBJ2-1; CDR3: CASSPVGDNEQFF; DNA: TGTGCCAGCTCACCGGTCGGGGACAATGAGCAGTTCTTC